What follows are 21 T cell receptor beta chains derived from one specimen sequenced in a study of T-cell memory formation after mild COVID-19. TCRdb analysed the 5' RACE reads with MiXCR anew, one entry per CDR3 protein. The data contain about 100,000 distinct CDR3 sequences, over 8.5% of them singletons. Sequenced sample: PBMCs or a T cell subset sorted from them (not recorded which). The receptors were gathered from a young man who had mild COVID-19 (a few samples of this study predate the infection). Cell type and time point are not known.

This clonotype was found a few times. The gene calls are TRBV5-1 and TRBJ2-3, with D possibly matching TRBD1 (6 bases). This CDR3 has 16 residues. Germline loops: CDR1 SGHRS, CDR2 YFSETQ. V was clipped by 3 bases and J by 3 bases, with 17 bases between them. In nucleotides, the CDR3 is TGCGCCAGCAGCTCGTCGGACAGCCTCGCAACAGATACGCAGTATTTT. Its translation: CASSSSDSLATDTQYF.

This clonotype has more than one count but fewer than ten. V is TRBV5-1 and J is TRBJ1-3; D is ambiguous. CDR3 length: 14 amino acids. Trimming removed 0 bases at V and 0 bases at J, with 4 bases between. Germline V gene data show CDR1 as SGHRS and CDR2 as YFSETQ. The chain's CDR3 is CASSLDTSGNTIYF. The DNA of the CDR3 is TGCGCCAGCAGCTTGGATACCTCTGGAAACACCATATATTTT.

The chain recombines TRBV7-9 with TRBJ2-1; TRBD1 matches at 8 bases. The CDR3 sequence is 12 residues long. J gave up 12 bases and V 1 base, and 2 bases lay outside the gene matches. Germline CDR1 reads SEHNR; CDR2 reads FQNEAQ (reference sequence). CDR3 in DNA: TGTGCCAGCAGCTTAGGACAGGGGACGCAGTTCTTC. Translating gives CASSLGQGTQFF.

This clonotype was seen only a few times. CDR3 sequence reads: CASSQGHRVGELFF. CDR3 nucleotides: TGTGCCAGCAGCCAAGGCCATCGGGTCGGGGAGCTGTTTTTT. The rearrangement links TRBV4-2 to TRBJ2-2; no clear D gene. The V gene's germline CDR1 is LGHNA and CDR2 YNFKEQ. The CDR3 spans 14 residues. Trimming removed 1 base from V and 7 bases from J, with 10 bases in between.

This clonotype was counted between two and nine times. The J gene is TRBJ2-7, the V gene TRBV12-3 or TRBV12-4, with D possibly matching TRBD1 (6 bases). V was cut by 6 bases and J by 2 bases, with 14 bases left in between. The CDR3 contains 14 residues. The CDR3 spells CASSLSTGTYEQYF. CDR3 bases: TGTGCCAGCAGCCTATCAACAGGGACCTACGAGCAGTACTTC.

This clonotype was found a few times. J is TRBJ2-7 and V is TRBV7-9; no clear D gene. CDR1 is SEHNR and CDR2 is FQNEAQ in the germline V gene (reference sequence). Between the trimmed V and J ends, which lost 4 bases and 3 bases, there was a span of 13 bases. The CDR3 runs 14 residues. The CDR3 is CASSSSTQIYEQYF. The CDR3 bases are TGTGCCAGCAGCTCCTCCACACAAATCTACGAGCAGTACTTC.

The J gene is TRBJ1-1, the V gene TRBV29-1; the match to TRBD1 covers 7 bases. With V trimmed by 6 bases and J by 5 bases, 3 bases remained unmatched. The germline V gene has CDR1 SQVTM and CDR2 ANQGSEA. The CDR3 spans 11 residues. The DNA of the CDR3 is TGCAGCGTGAACAGGGGAACTGAAGCTTTCTTT. Its protein product is CSVNRGTEAFF.

The chain uses TRBV7-3 and TRBJ2-5; TRBD1 matches 10 bases. Trimming removed 0 bases from V and 4 bases from J; junction bases left unmatched: 11. Germline V lookup: CDR1 SGHTA, CDR2 FQGTGA. The CDR3 loop spans 18 amino acids. The CDR3 coding sequence is TGTGCCAGCAGCTTAACGGGCGACAGGGGGCCCTACGGAGAGACCCAGTACTTC. It encodes CASSLTGDRGPYGETQYF.

The chain's CDR3 is CASSSTGGAEQYF. CDR3 nucleotide sequence: TGTGCCAGCAGCTCCACCGGGGGGGCCGAGCAGTACTTC. The chain links TRBV7-3 to TRBJ2-7, with 8 nucleotides matching TRBD2. Per the germline V gene, CDR1 is SGHTA and CDR2 is FQGTGA. The length of the CDR3 is 13 residues. Trimming cost V 4 bases and J 6 bases; bases outside gene matches: 5.

Only a few counts were recorded for this clonotype. The rearrangement uses TRBV7-3 and TRBJ2-5; the D gene could be TRBD1 or TRBD2 (5 bases each). V shed 5 bases and J shed 0 bases, with 13 bases lying between them. Germline-derived CDR1 and CDR2 are SGHTA and FQGTGA. This CDR3 has 15 residues. Written as DNA, the CDR3 is TGTGCCAGCAGCAAGGGGACGGGGTACCAAGAGACCCAGTACTTC. It codes for CASSKGTGYQETQYF.

The chain carries TRBV7-6 and TRBJ2-7; D remains ambiguous. The germline V gene has CDR1 SGHVS and CDR2 FNYEAQ. With 2 bases removed from V and 2 bases from J, the gap between germline ends came to 7 bases. The CDR3 length is 13 residues. The CDR3 nucleotides are TGTGCCAGCAGCTTACAGGCGGCCTACGAGCAGTACTTC. Encoded protein: CASSLQAAYEQYF.

This clonotype occurred a few times. This CDR3 is CSAPSPDRGYEQYV. Here the CDR3 DNA reads TGCAGTGCTCCGAGCCCGGACAGGGGCTACGAGCAGTACGTC. The chain couples TRBV20-1 to TRBJ2-7; TRBD1 aligns across 9 bases. The CDR3 consists of 14 residues. After removal of 5 bases from V and 3 bases from J, the junction contained 8 bases not matched to a gene. CDR1 is DFQATT and CDR2 is SNEGSKA in the germline V gene (reference sequence).

V is TRBV5-6 and J is TRBJ1-5; 7 bases match TRBD1. CDR1 is SGHDT, CDR2 YYEEEE, per germline. The CDR3 spans 15 residues. The V segment lost 2 bases and the J segment 0 bases; nucleotides outside the gene matches: 2. The DNA of the CDR3 is TGTGCCAGCAGCTTCCGGGACAGTAGCAATCAGCCCCAGCATTTT. Translated: CASSFRDSSNQPQHF.

The V gene is TRBV27, the J gene TRBJ1-2; D might be TRBD1 (6 bases). Germline CDR1 reads MNHEY; CDR2 reads SMNVEV (reference sequence). The V gene lost 3 bases and the J gene lost 6 bases, with 11 bases spanning the gap. This CDR3 has 13 amino acids. CDR3 nucleotide sequence: TGTGCCAGCAGTTTTCAGGGGCTACATGGCTACACCTTC. Protein: CASSFQGLHGYTF.

The chain has TRBV6-6 and TRBJ2-4, with D perhaps assigned TRBD1 or TRBD2 (5 bases each). Germline V lookup: CDR1 MNHNY, CDR2 SVGAGI (reference sequence). V was pared by 6 bases and J by 0 bases, with 12 bases between. The CDR3 is 15 amino acids. CDR3 loop: CASSGTRAAKNIQYF. The CDR3 nucleotides are TGTGCCAGCAGCGGGACCAGGGCAGCCAAAAACATTCAGTACTTC.

Only a few counts were recorded for this clonotype. The rearrangement links TRBV4-2 to TRBJ1-1; 7 nucleotides line up with TRBD1. The CDR3 covers 16 residues. CDR1 is LGHNA and CDR2 is YNFKEQ in the germline V gene. J lost 1 base, V lost 3 bases, and 8 bases had no gene match. CDR3 residues: CASSHDTRGPNTEAFF. CDR3 DNA: TGTGCCAGCAGCCATGATACAAGGGGGCCGAACACTGAAGCTTTCTTT.

The chain links TRBV6-6 to TRBJ1-2; TRBD1 matches at 7 bases. This CDR3 region has 14 residues. Trimming at V came to 5 bases and at J to 9 bases, leaving 12 bases not matched to a gene. Looked up from germline, CDR1 is MNHNY and CDR2 is SVGAGI (reference sequence). The chain's CDR3 is CASSTPGTENRYTF. Here the CDR3 DNA reads TGTGCCAGCAGTACCCCCGGGACAGAAAATCGCTACACCTTC.

The chain is built from TRBV7-2 and TRBJ2-7; D uncertain. The CDR3 is 14 amino acids. Trimming left V 1 base short and J 4 bases short, with 11 bases between. Germline V lookup: CDR1 SGHTA, CDR2 FQGNSA. The CDR3 DNA reads TGTGCCAGCAGCTTAGAGGGCGGTAGGTACGAGCAGTACGTC. This gives the protein CASSLEGGRYEQYV.

This clonotype was counted many times. V gene TRBV7-2 combines with J gene TRBJ2-1; 9 bases agree with TRBD2. Losses at the gene ends were 3 bases for V and 0 bases for J; bases not matched to a gene: 9. CDR3 length: 18 amino acids. CDR1 SGHTA and CDR2 FQGNSA come from the germline V gene. CDR3: CASSFDSGGPRSYNEQFF. The CDR3 coding sequence is TGTGCCAGCAGCTTCGATAGCGGGGGTCCTCGCTCCTACAATGAGCAGTTCTTC.

This clonotype has a handful of counts. This chain connects TRBV25-1 to TRBJ2-7; D unresolved. The V end lost 3 bases, the J end lost 3 bases, and 3 bases lay between the germline ends. The CDR3 length is 11 residues. The germline V gene encodes CDR1 MGHDK and CDR2 SYGVNS. CDR3 sequence reads: CASSDRYEQYV. The CDR3 DNA follows: TGTGCCAGCAGTGACCGCTACGAGCAGTACGTC.

This clonotype appeared a few times. The chain employs TRBV7-2 and TRBJ2-7; D possibly corresponds to TRBD2 (6 bases). Deletions cut 5 bases from V and 4 bases from J, with 18 bases between. Germline loops: CDR1 SGHTA, CDR2 FQGNSA. CDR3 length: 15 amino acids. The CDR3 is CASSPLRGTYYEQYF. For the CDR3, the DNA is TGTGCCAGCAGCCCCCTACGGGGGACCTATTACGAGCAGTACTTC. Combining the CDR3 with reference TRBV7-2 and TRBJ2-7 gives the whole variable domain GAGVSQSPSNKVTEKGKDVELRCDPISGHTALYWYRQSLGQGLEFLIYFQGNSAPDKSGLPSDRFSAERTGGSVSTLTIQRTQQEDSAVYLCASSPLRGTYYEQYFGPGTRLTVT.